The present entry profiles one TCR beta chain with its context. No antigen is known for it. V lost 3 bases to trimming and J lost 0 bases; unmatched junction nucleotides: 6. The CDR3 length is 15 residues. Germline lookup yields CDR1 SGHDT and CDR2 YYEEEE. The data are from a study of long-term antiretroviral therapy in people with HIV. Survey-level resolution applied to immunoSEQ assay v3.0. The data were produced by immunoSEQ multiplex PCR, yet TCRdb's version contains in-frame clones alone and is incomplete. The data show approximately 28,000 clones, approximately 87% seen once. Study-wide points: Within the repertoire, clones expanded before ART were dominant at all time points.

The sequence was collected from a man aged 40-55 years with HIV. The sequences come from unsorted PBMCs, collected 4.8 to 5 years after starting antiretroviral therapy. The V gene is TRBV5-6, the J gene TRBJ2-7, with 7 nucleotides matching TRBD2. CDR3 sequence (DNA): TGTGCCAGCAGCTCTGGAGGCGGGAGCTCCTACGAGCAGTACTTC. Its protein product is CASSSGGGSSYEQYF.